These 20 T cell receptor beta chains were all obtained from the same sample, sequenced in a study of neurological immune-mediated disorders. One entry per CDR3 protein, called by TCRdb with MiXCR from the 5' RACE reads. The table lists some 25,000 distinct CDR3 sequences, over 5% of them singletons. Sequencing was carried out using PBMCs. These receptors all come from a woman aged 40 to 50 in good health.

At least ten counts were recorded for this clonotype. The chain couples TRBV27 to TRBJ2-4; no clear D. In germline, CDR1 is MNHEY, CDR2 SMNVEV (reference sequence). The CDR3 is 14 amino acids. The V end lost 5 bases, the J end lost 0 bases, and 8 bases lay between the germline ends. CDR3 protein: CASSPPLAKNIQYF. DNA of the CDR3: TGTGCCAGCAGTCCTCCTCTAGCCAAAAACATTCAGTACTTC.

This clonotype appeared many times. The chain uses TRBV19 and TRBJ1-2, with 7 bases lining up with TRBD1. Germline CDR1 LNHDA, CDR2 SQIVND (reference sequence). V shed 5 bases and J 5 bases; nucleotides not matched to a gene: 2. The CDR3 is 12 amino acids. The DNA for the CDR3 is TGTGCCAGTAGTGGGGGACAGTATGGCTACACCTTC. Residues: CASSGGQYGYTF.

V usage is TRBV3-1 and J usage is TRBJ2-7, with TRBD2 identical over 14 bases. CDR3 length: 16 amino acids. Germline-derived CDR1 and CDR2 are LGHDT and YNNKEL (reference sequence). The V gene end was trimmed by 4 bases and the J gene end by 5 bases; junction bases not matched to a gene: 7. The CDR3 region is CASSPKLGLAGDEQYF. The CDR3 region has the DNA TGTGCCAGCAGCCCCAAGTTGGGACTAGCGGGAGACGAGCAGTACTTC.

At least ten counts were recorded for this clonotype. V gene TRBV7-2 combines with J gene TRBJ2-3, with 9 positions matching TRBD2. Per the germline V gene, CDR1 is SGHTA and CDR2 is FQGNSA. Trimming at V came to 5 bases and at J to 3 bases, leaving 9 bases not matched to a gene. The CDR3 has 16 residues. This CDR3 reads CASSGVRSGGTDTQYF. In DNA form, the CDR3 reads TGTGCCAGCAGCGGAGTTCGGAGCGGGGGGACAGATACGCAGTATTTT.

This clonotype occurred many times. In DNA form, the CDR3 reads TGCAGCGTCCTCCCGGGGCCCCAAGAGACCCAGTACTTC. Protein sequence: CSVLPGPQETQYF. The J gene is TRBJ2-5, the V gene TRBV29-1; D may be TRBD1 or TRBD2 (5 bases each). Trimming shortened V by 6 bases and J by 1 base, and 12 bases separated the two germline ends. Germline values: CDR1 SQVTM, CDR2 ANQGSEA. The CDR3 runs 13 residues.

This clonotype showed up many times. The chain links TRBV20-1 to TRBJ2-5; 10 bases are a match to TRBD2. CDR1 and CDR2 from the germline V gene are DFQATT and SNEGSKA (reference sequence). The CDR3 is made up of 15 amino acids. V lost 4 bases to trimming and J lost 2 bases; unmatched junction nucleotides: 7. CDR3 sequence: CSATGGTSVQETQYF. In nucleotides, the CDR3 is TGCAGTGCTACGGGTGGGACTAGCGTACAAGAGACCCAGTACTTC.

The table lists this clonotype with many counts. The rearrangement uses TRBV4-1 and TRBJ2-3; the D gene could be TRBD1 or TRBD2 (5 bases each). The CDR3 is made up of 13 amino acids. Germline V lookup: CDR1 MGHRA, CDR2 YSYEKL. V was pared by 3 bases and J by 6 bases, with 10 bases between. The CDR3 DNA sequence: TGCGCCAGCAGCCAGGGGGTACTCGATACGCAGTATTTT. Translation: CASSQGVLDTQYF.

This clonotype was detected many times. The CDR3 region has the DNA TGCAGTGCTAGAGCACGGTGGTCCCTGGCGGGAAAGCGCAATGAGCAGTTCTTC. Translated, it gives CSARARWSLAGKRNEQFF. The rearrangement joins TRBV20-1 to TRBJ2-1, with D tentatively TRBD2 (6 bases). The CDR3 is made up of 18 amino acids. Germline loops: CDR1 DFQATT, CDR2 SNEGSKA (reference sequence). V was trimmed by 1 base and J by 6 bases, leaving 25 bases between them.

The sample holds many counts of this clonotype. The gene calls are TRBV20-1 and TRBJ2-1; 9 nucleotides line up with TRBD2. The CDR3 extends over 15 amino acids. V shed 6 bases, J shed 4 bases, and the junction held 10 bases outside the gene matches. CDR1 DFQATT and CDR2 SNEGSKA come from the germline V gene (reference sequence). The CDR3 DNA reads TGCAGTGCCCCTCCGGGGACTAGCAAATACAATGAGCAGTTCTTC. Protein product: CSAPPGTSKYNEQFF.

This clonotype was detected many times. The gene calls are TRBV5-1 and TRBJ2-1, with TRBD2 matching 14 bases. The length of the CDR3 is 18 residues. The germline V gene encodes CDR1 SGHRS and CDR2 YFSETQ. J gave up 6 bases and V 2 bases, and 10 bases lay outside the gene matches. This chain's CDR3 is CASSFLVGLAGARNEQFF. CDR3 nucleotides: TGCGCCAGCAGCTTTCTCGTGGGACTAGCGGGAGCTCGCAATGAGCAGTTCTTC.

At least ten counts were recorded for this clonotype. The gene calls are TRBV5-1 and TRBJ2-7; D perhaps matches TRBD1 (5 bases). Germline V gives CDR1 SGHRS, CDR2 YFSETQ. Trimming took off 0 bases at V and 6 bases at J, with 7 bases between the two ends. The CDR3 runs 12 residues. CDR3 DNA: TGCGCCAGCAGCTTGGACAGGTCCGAGCAGTACTTC. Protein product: CASSLDRSEQYF.

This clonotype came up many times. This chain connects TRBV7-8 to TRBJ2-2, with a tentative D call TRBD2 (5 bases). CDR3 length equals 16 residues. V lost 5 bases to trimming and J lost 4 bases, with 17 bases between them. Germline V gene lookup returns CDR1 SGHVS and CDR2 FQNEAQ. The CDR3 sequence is CASSTTGRRSTGELFF. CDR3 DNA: TGTGCCAGCAGCACAACCGGACGGAGGAGCACCGGGGAGCTGTTTTTT.

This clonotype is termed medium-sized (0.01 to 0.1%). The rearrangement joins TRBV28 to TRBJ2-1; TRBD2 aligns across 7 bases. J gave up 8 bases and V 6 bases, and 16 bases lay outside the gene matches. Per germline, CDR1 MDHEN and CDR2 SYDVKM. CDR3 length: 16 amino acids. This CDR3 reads CASSQTAGSRRDEQFF. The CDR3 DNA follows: TGTGCCAGCAGCCAAACAGCGGGAAGCCGTAGAGATGAGCAGTTCTTC.

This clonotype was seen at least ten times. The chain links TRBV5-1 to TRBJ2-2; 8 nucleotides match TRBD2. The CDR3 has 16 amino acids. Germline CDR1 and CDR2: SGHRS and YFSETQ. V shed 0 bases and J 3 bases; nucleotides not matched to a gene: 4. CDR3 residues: CASSLELAVHTGELFF. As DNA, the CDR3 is TGCGCCAGCAGCTTGGAACTAGCGGTACACACCGGGGAGCTGTTTTTT. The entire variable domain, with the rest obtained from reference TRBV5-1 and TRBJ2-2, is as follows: KAGVTQTPRYLIKTRGQQVTLSCSPISGHRSVSWYQQTPGQGLQFLFEYFSETQRNKGNFPGRFSGRQFSNSRSEMNVSTLELGDSALYLCASSLELAVHTGELFFGEGSRLTVL.

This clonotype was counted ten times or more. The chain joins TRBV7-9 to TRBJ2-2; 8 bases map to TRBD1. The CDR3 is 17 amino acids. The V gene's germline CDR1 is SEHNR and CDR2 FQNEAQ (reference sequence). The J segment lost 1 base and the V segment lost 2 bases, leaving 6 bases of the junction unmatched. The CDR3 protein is CASSLLPGGRNTGELFF. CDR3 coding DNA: TGTGCCAGCAGCTTATTGCCAGGGGGCCGGAACACCGGGGAGCTGTTTTTT.

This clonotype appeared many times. The CDR3 region has the DNA TGTGCCAGCAGCCAAGCGATACTGTTAGCGGGAAGCTCCTACAATGAGCAGTTCTTC. Protein sequence: CASSQAILLAGSSYNEQFF. The chain carries TRBV4-2 and TRBJ2-1; 8 positions agree with TRBD2. The CDR3 has 19 residues. J lost 0 bases, V lost 1 base, and 11 bases had no gene match. The germline gives CDR1 LGHNA, CDR2 YNFKEQ.

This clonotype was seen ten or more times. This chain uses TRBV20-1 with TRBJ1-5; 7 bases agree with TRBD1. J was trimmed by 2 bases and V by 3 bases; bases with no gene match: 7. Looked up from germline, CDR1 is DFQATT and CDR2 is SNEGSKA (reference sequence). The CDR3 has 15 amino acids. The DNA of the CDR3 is TGCAGTGCTAGGGGAGGCAGGGGGGGCAATCAGCCCCAGCATTTT. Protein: CSARGGRGGNQPQHF.

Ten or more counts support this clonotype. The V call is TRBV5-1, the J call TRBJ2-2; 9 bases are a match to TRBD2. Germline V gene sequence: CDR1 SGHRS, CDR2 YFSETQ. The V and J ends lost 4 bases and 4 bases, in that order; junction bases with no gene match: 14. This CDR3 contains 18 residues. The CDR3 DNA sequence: TGCGCCAGCAGCCCCAGGAGGGGTAGCGGGAGCGTCACCGGGGAGCTGTTTTTT. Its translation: CASSPRRGSGSVTGELFF.

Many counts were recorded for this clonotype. Here the CDR3 reads CASSLAGQELETQYF. The CDR3 coding sequence is TGCGCCAGCAGCTTGGCAGGACAGGAGTTAGAGACCCAGTACTTC. The chain uses TRBV5-1 and TRBJ2-5; 7 bases align to TRBD1. The CDR3 is made up of 15 amino acids. CDR1 and CDR2 from the germline V gene are SGHRS and YFSETQ. V was clipped by 0 bases and J by 4 bases; unmatched bases: 6.

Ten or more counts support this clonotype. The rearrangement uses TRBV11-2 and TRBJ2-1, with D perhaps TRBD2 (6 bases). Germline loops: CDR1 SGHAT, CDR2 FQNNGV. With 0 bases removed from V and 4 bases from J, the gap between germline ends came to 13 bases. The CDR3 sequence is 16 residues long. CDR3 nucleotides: TGTGCCAGCAGCTTAGACAGGAGCGGGTTTTACAATGAGCAGTTCTTC. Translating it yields CASSLDRSGFYNEQFF. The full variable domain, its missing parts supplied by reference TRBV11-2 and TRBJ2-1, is EAGVAQSPRYKIIEKRQSVAFWCNPISGHATLYWYQQILGQGPKLLIQFQNNGVVDDSQLPKDRFSAERLKGVDSTLKIQPAKLEDSAVYLCASSLDRSGFYNEQFFGPGTRLTVL.